This T cell receptor beta chain was recorded in a study of T-cell memory formation after mild COVID-19. Overall study results and limits: CD4+ contracting clones were mainly CM and EM; CD8+ ones, EMRA. Some clones that responded were present in memory (sampled pre-infection), which suggests cross-reactive memory joined.

This clonotype was seen a few times. The antigen is undetermined. TCRdb re-called the 5' RACE reads with MiXCR, one entry per CDR3 protein. The repertoire holds tens of thousands of distinct CDR3 sequences, with 14% as singletons. CDR3 length: 15 residues. The germline gives CDR1 LGHDT, CDR2 YNNKEL (reference sequence). V was trimmed by 4 bases and J by 3 bases, leaving 12 bases between them. Sequencing input: PBMCs or a T cell subset sorted from them (not recorded which). The chain recombines TRBV3-1 with TRBJ2-2, with no clear D. This clonotype was sampled from an adult woman who had mild COVID-19 (a few samples of this study predate the infection). Cell type and time point are not known. Here the CDR3 DNA reads TGTGCCAGCAGCCGACTCTCCTCCGACACCGGGGAGCTGTTTTTT. As protein: CASSRLSSDTGELFF.